This T cell receptor beta chain was obtained from a study of T cells after yellow fever vaccination. Study-level information: SMART-Seq v4 Ultra Low Input served to prepare low-cell-number fractions.

TCR cDNA, made by 5'RACE template switching, carried an added universal primer site and UMIs. TCRdb reprocessed the 5' RACE reads via MiXCR and lists one record per CDR3 protein. The table includes around 320,000 distinct CDR3 sequences, about 10% detected once. Study-wide results and caveats: Among all clonotypes, a small share was observed in both CD4 and CD8 compartments. Most clones from primary vaccination resurfaced after the booster (around 97% CD4, approximately 88% CD8).

Unmatched junction bases numbered 11, after V lost 0 bases and J lost 4 bases. This CDR3 region has 19 residues. Germline CDR1 LGHNA, CDR2 YSLEER. The sample holds many counts of this clonotype. The antigen is unknown. The input for sequencing was CD4+ T cells sorted from PBMCs, taken 45 days after the yellow fever booster vaccination. V is TRBV4-3 and J is TRBJ2-2; the match to TRBD2 covers 10 bases. The sequence was obtained from a man aged 18 to 30 who received the YFV17D yellow fever vaccine. The CDR3 loop reads CASSQDTAAGGRRTGELFF. CDR3 DNA sequence: TGCGCCAGCAGCCAAGATACCGCAGCGGGGGGGCGGCGCACCGGGGAGCTGTTTTTT.